Presented here are 2 T cell receptor beta chains from one specimen sequenced in a study of blood T cell repertoires in COVID-19. TCRdb's table, derived via immunoSEQ multiplex PCR, lists solely in-frame clones and lacks some. Among 250,000 to 350,000 clones, around 90% were seen once, and the ten largest hold roughly 2.1%. Sequencing input: peripheral blood. The receptors stem from a man between 18 and 35 years old with active or convalescent COVID-19.

The rearrangement joins TRBV12-3 or TRBV12-4 to TRBJ2-1; D is unclear. CDR3 length equals 11 residues. The V and J ends lost 5 bases and 5 bases respectively, with 4 bases between them. CDR3 nucleotide sequence: TGTGCCAGCAGTGCGGACAATGAGCAGTTCTTC. As protein: CASSADNEQFF.

This clone was seen just once. This sequence joins TRBV11-2 and TRBJ2-3; D gene unclear. Germline V lookup: CDR1 SGHAT, CDR2 FQNNGV. The CDR3 covers 12 residues. V dropped 4 bases and J dropped 2 bases, with 4 bases sitting between them. CDR3 DNA sequence: TGTGCCAGCAGCTACTCCACAGATACGCAGTATTTT. Translated: CASSYSTDTQYF.